Following are 23 T cell receptor beta chains from one sample sequenced in a study of type 1 regulatory T cells. Via MiXCR, TCRdb re-called the reads, giving one row per CDR3 protein. The sample holds roughly 65,000 distinct CDR3 sequences, more than 45% seen once. Their recognized antigens are unknown. Sequenced input: cultured non-Tr1 T cells, either the whole culture or a sorted T cell fraction (not recorded which). These receptor sequences come from a human donor in good health.

The chain has TRBV14 and TRBJ2-2; the D gene is possibly TRBD1 (6 bases). V dropped 1 base and J dropped 7 bases, with 10 bases sitting between them. The V gene's germline CDR1 is SGHDN and CDR2 FVKESK. This CDR3 has 14 amino acids. CDR3 region: CASSQGIQGGELFF. The CDR3 DNA is TGTGCCAGCAGCCAAGGAATACAGGGCGGGGAGCTGTTTTTT. The whole variable domain, remainder taken from reference TRBV14 and TRBJ2-2, is EAGVTQFPSHSVIEKGQTVTLRCDPISGHDNLYWYRRVMGKEIKFLLHFVKESKQDESGMPNNRFLAERTGGTYSTLKVQPAELEDSGVYFCASSQGIQGGELFFGEGSRLTVL.

The chain has TRBV5-1 and TRBJ2-1, with 10 bases fitting TRBD2. This CDR3 spans 14 amino acids. V was pared by 3 bases and J by 5 bases, with 2 bases of the junction left unmatched. CDR1 is SGHRS, CDR2 YFSETQ, per germline. Here the CDR3 DNA reads TGCGCCAGCAGCTCCGGACTAGCGGACAATGAGCAGTTCTTC. It is translated as CASSSGLADNEQFF.

This clonotype came up a few times. V and J are TRBV20-1 and TRBJ1-2; 7 nucleotides match TRBD1. V shed 6 bases, J shed 4 bases, and the junction held 8 bases outside the gene matches. This CDR3 comprises 13 residues. Germline V gene lookup returns CDR1 DFQATT and CDR2 SNEGSKA (reference sequence). CDR3 in amino acids: CSAADRSSYGYTF. In DNA, the CDR3 is TGCAGTGCCGCGGACAGGTCTAGCTATGGCTACACCTTC.

This clonotype appeared a few times. The chain links TRBV18 to TRBJ1-1, with a weak D call TRBD1 (6 bases). This CDR3 has 17 residues. Trimming took 2 bases from V and 3 from J, leaving 19 bases between them. Germline CDR1 KGHSH, CDR2 LQKENI. CDR3 DNA: TGTGCCAGCTCACCATCAGGGACAAGTGTCGGCTACACTGAAGCTTTCTTT. Encoded protein: CASSPSGTSVGYTEAFF.

This clonotype was recorded once. This chain links TRBV6-2 or TRBV6-3 with TRBJ2-7; possible D gene TRBD1, 6 bases. Germline CDR1 reads MNHEY; CDR2 reads SVGEGT. This CDR3 is 14 amino acids long. V gave up 7 bases and J gave up 0 bases, with 13 bases separating them. This CDR3 reads CASKIQDSSYEQYF. Written as DNA, the CDR3 is TGTGCCAGCAAAATCCAGGACAGCTCCTACGAGCAGTACTTC.

The genes are TRBV7-9 and TRBJ1-2; D ambiguous. CDR1 is SEHNR and CDR2 is FQNEAQ in the germline V gene (reference sequence). Trimming removed 0 bases from V and 3 bases from J, with 11 bases in between. The CDR3 extends over 15 amino acids. The CDR3 spells CASSLALQAYYGYTF. As DNA, the CDR3 is TGTGCCAGCAGCTTAGCGTTGCAGGCCTACTATGGCTACACCTTC. The full variable domain, with the rest looked up from reference TRBV7-9 and TRBJ1-2, is DTGVSQNPRHKITKRGQNVTFRCDPISEHNRLYWYRQTLGQGPEFLTYFQNEAQLEKSRLLSDRFSAERPKGSFSTLEIQRTEQGDSAMYLCASSLALQAYYGYTFGSGTRLTVV.

The chain combines TRBV7-2 with TRBJ2-1; no definite D call. Germline V gene lookup returns CDR1 SGHTA and CDR2 FQGNSA. V shed 3 bases and J shed 0 bases, with 9 bases lying between them. This CDR3 is built from 15 residues. The CDR3 sequence is CASSLDPTSYNEQFF. Here the CDR3 DNA reads TGTGCCAGCAGCTTGGACCCAACCTCCTACAATGAGCAGTTCTTC.

This clonotype was counted a single time. The V call is TRBV5-1, the J call TRBJ2-3, with D perhaps matching TRBD2 (6 bases). In germline, CDR1 is SGHRS, CDR2 YFSETQ. This CDR3 comprises 16 residues. Trimming shortened V by 4 bases and J by 1 base, and 16 bases separated the two germline ends. This CDR3 reads CASSLKASGGTDTQYF. CDR3 nucleotides: TGCGCCAGCAGCCTAAAGGCGTCGGGGGGCACAGATACGCAGTATTTT.

This clonotype turned up a few times. V is TRBV7-7 and J is TRBJ2-2, with D perhaps being TRBD1 or TRBD2 (5 bases each). With 3 bases removed from V and 1 base from J, the gap between germline ends came to 9 bases. The CDR3 runs 15 residues. CDR1 and CDR2 (germline): SSHAT, FNYEAQ (reference sequence). The CDR3 is CASSLGPMNTGELFF. CDR3 bases: TGTGCCAGCAGCTTGGGACCTATGAACACCGGGGAGCTGTTTTTT.

This clonotype was detected only a few times. The rearrangement uses TRBV4-3 and TRBJ2-3, with 10 bases fitting TRBD2. Germline V lookup: CDR1 LGHNA, CDR2 YSLEER. The J segment lost 4 bases and the V segment lost 1 base, leaving 8 bases of the junction unmatched. CDR3 size: 17 residues. In DNA, the CDR3 is TGCGCCAGCAGCCAAGTAGGAGCGGGGGGGCTTTCAGATACGCAGTATTTT. Translation gives CASSQVGAGGLSDTQYF.

This clonotype occurred once. The V and J genes are TRBV28 and TRBJ1-1; D call uncertain. This CDR3 comprises 14 residues. Germline CDR1 is MDHEN and CDR2 is SYDVKM. Trimming pared 5 bases from V and 3 bases from J, leaving 13 bases between. The CDR3 sequence is CASSRQDMDTEAFF. The CDR3 coding sequence is TGTGCCAGCAGTCGGCAAGATATGGACACTGAAGCTTTCTTT.

The chain uses TRBV21-1 and TRBJ2-1. TRBV21-1 is classified as a pseudogene. CDR3 size: 14 residues. As DNA, the CDR3 is TGTGCCAGCAGCAAAGGGGGCTTCTACAATGAGCAGTTCTTC. Amino acid sequence: CASSKGGFYNEQFF.

This sequence joins TRBV20-1 and TRBJ2-7; 8 positions agree with TRBD1. The CDR3 is 14 residues long. The germline V gene encodes CDR1 DFQATT and CDR2 SNEGSKA (reference sequence). V shed 3 bases, J shed 3 bases, and the junction held 7 bases outside the gene matches. The DNA of the CDR3 is TGCAGTGCTAGGCCAGGGGGCAAATACTACGAGCAGTACTTC. Translated, it gives CSARPGGKYYEQYF.

This clonotype appeared a single time. The chain combines TRBV2 with TRBJ1-5; no clear D gene. Between the trimmed V and J ends, which lost 6 bases and 2 bases, there was a span of 11 bases. The CDR3 totals 14 residues. CDR1 SNHLY and CDR2 FYNNEI come from the germline V gene. The CDR3 region is CASSAIAGNQPQHF. The CDR3 DNA reads TGTGCCAGCAGCGCTATCGCAGGCAATCAGCCCCAGCATTTT.

For this clonotype: A read error may account for a junction end that differs from germline. This chain connects TRBV5-1 to TRBJ2-3; no clear D. The CDR3 has 8 amino acids. The germline CDR1 and CDR2 sequences are SGHRS and YFSETQ. This CDR3 reads CASSLSGF. In nucleotides, the CDR3 is TGCGCCAGCAGCTTGAGTGGATTT. The full variable domain, with the rest looked up from reference TRBV5-1 and TRBJ2-3, is KAGVTQTPRYLIKTRGQQVTLSCSPISGHRSVSWYQQTPGQGLQFLFEYFSETQRNKGNFPGRFSGRQFSNSRSEMNVSTLELGDSALYLCASSLSGFGPGTRLTVL.

The chain is built from TRBV5-1 and TRBJ2-4; D assignment may be TRBD1 or TRBD2 (5 bases each). The germline CDR1 and CDR2 sequences are SGHRS and YFSETQ. Deletions cut 1 base from V and 3 bases from J, with 14 bases between. This CDR3 comprises 16 residues. CDR3: CASSLSGGISKNIQYF. In nucleotides, the CDR3 is TGCGCCAGCAGCTTGTCTGGGGGAATCAGCAAAAACATTCAGTACTTC.

The gene calls are TRBV11-3 and TRBJ1-1; no reliable D call. V lost 4 bases and J 6 bases, leaving 12 bases between the germline ends. Germline assignment: CDR1 SGHNT and CDR2 YENEEA. CDR3 length: 13 residues. The CDR3 reads CASSSPRFAEAFF. The CDR3 DNA reads as TGTGCCAGCAGCTCCCCTAGATTCGCTGAAGCTTTCTTT.

J is TRBJ1-5 and V is TRBV30, with D tentatively TRBD1 (5 bases). Trimming stripped 0 bases from V and 0 bases from J, with 9 bases between. The length of the CDR3 is 15 residues. Germline-derived CDR1 and CDR2 are GTSNPN and SVGIG (reference sequence). CDR3 bases: TGTGCCTGGAGTGTACGAGGGGCTAGCAATCAGCCCCAGCATTTT. Its translation is CAWSVRGASNQPQHF.

In nucleotides, the CDR3 is TGTGCCAGCAGTTCTGGGGGAGGGTTGACCGGGGAGCTGTTTTTT. Translating gives CASSSGGGLTGELFF. The J gene is TRBJ2-2, the V gene TRBV12-3 or TRBV12-4; TRBD2 matches 7 bases. With V trimmed by 4 bases and J by 5 bases, 7 bases remained unmatched. This CDR3 has 15 amino acids.

This clonotype was detected a few times. The chain employs TRBV4-1 and TRBJ2-1, with 8 bases matching TRBD1. Germline CDR1 MGHRA, CDR2 YSYEKL. The CDR3 totals 13 residues. After removal of 4 bases from V and 7 bases from J, the junction contained 3 bases not matched to a gene. The CDR3 DNA is TGCGCCAGCAGCCCTACAGGGGGGAATGAGCAGTTCTTC. Protein product: CASSPTGGNEQFF.

This clonotype was seen a few times. The rearrangement joins TRBV15 to TRBJ2-1, with TRBD2 identical over 9 bases. V shed 1 base, J shed 2 bases, and the junction held 3 bases outside the gene matches. The CDR3 totals 16 residues. Germline V lookup: CDR1 LNHNV, CDR2 YYDKDF (reference sequence). Written as DNA, the CDR3 is TGTGCCACCAGCAGAGGGGGCGGGGGGGCCTACAATGAGCAGTTCTTC. Protein sequence: CATSRGGGGAYNEQFF.

This clonotype was seen more than once but under ten times. V and J are TRBV4-2 and TRBJ1-1; possible D gene TRBD1, 5 bases. CDR1 and CDR2 (germline): LGHNA, YNFKEQ. The V end was cut by 5 bases, the J end by 4 bases, with 14 bases between. The CDR3 is 14 residues long. The CDR3 loop is CASSYGGSGTEAFF. CDR3 in DNA: TGTGCCAGCAGCTACGGGGGTTCGGGCACTGAAGCTTTCTTT.

The chain links TRBV15 to TRBJ2-7; perhaps TRBD1 as D (6 bases). The V end lost 0 bases, the J end lost 5 bases, and 11 bases lay between the germline ends. This CDR3 is built from 14 residues. Germline V gives CDR1 LNHNV, CDR2 YYDKDF (reference sequence). CDR3 DNA: TGTGCCACCAGCAGAGATCAACAGGGTCACGAGCAGTACTTC. This translates into CATSRDQQGHEQYF.